A selection of T cell receptor beta chains follows, all from one sample in a study of blood T cells in healthy people across ages. One entry per CDR3 protein, called by TCRdb with MiXCR from the 5' RACE reads. Counted here are about 800,000 distinct CDR3 sequences, about 47% occurring once; the ten biggest clones make up 15% to 20%. The sample was blood. The origin of the receptors is a man older than 75 in good health. The CDR3 runs from the conserved cysteine through the conserved F or W. The D gene is left open where the match is weak. Clone size is not always given. Where it is, it says once, few, many or a class for expanded clones.

size	D	J	V	DNA	CDR3
many	-	TRBJ2-5	TRBV28	TGTGCCAGCAGTTCTACGGGGGAGGTGGTGGAGACCCAGTACTTC	CASSSTGEVVETQYF
-	-	TRBJ2-4	TRBV12-3/TRBV12-4	TGTGCCAGCAGTCCAGATCCGGGGCTAGCCAAAAACATTCAGTACTTC	CASSPDPGLAKNIQYF
few	-	TRBJ2-1	TRBV7-3	TGTGCCAGTACTAAGACTAGTTCCGCCCCAAATGAGCAGTTCTTC	CASTKTSSAPNEQFF
-	TRBD2	TRBJ2-3	TRBV2	TGTGCCACGGGACTAGCGGGTGTTACAGATACGCAGTATTTT	CATGLAGVTDTQYF
-	-	TRBJ1-4	TRBV11-2	TGTGCCAGCAGCTTCTCCGCAACTAATGAAAAACTGTTTTTT	CASSFSATNEKLFF
-	-	TRBJ1-2	TRBV3-1	TGTGCCAGCAGCCAAGATGTAGGGTCAAGGGGCTACACCTTC	CASSQDVGSRGYTF
few	TRBD2	TRBJ2-1	TRBV19	TGTGCCAGCAGGGAGGGGTCGGGCTCCAATGAGCAGTTCTTC	CASREGSGSNEQFF
-	TRBD1	TRBJ1-2	TRBV5-6	TGTGCCAGCGGCTGGACAGGGGGCACTAACTATGGCTACACCTTC	CASGWTGGTNYGYTF
few	TRBD2	TRBJ2-1	TRBV10-3	TGTGCCATCAGTGATAGGTCTAGCGGTTATAGCTCCTACAATGAGCAGTTCTTC	CAISDRSSGYSSYNEQFF
many	TRBD1	TRBJ1-2	TRBV5-1	TGCGCCAGCAGCGCACAGGGGAATCATGGCTACACCTTC	CASSAQGNHGYTF
-	TRBD1	TRBJ2-5	TRBV20-1	TGCAGTGCTACGGGGACAGTACTTCAAGAGACCCAGTACTTC	CSATGTVLQETQYF
-	TRBD2	TRBJ2-7	TRBV2	TGTGCCAGCAGTTGGTCCCGACCTAGCGGGGTCTCCTACGAGCAGTACTTC	CASSWSRPSGVSYEQYF
few	TRBD1	TRBJ2-5	TRBV19	TGTGCCAGTAGTATTGGTAGGGACAGACAAGAGACCCAGTACTTC	CASSIGRDRQETQYF
-	-	TRBJ2-7	TRBV12-3/TRBV12-4	TGTGCCAGCAGTTCCTTCGGCATATCCTACGAGCAGTACTTC	CASSSFGISYEQYF
-	-	TRBJ2-2	TRBV27	TGTGCCAGCAGTTTACGACGGATGACGAACACCGGGGAGCTGTTTTTT	CASSLRRMTNTGELFF
-	-	TRBJ1-2	TRBV10-3	TGTGCCATCAGTTCGACCGGGCTTAACTATGGCTACACCTTC	CAISSTGLNYGYTF
-	-	TRBJ2-5	TRBV24-1	TGTGCCACCAGTGATTTTGCGGGGCTTGGAGAGACCCAGTACTTC	CATSDFAGLGETQYF